Each of the 16 T cell receptor beta chains below was sequenced from the same sample in a study of shared clonotypes between healthy human individuals. Some clones are missing from TCRdb's copy, which holds only in-frame ones; the method was immunoSEQ multiplex PCR. In the table there are approximately 1.9 million clones, around 93% of which are singletons. Only CD45RO-negative cells positively selected for CCR7 counted as naive CD8 cells, so terminally differentiated effector memory CD45RA+ cells were excluded. The sequenced sample was naive CD8+ T cells from PBMCs. These receptors all come from a man between 18 and 35 years old in good health. Some clones in this sample may be carry-over from other donors' samples.

The V gene is TRBV10-3, the J gene TRBJ1-2; 10 positions agree with TRBD1. The CDR3 extends over 13 amino acids. The trim removed 3 bases at V and 8 bases at J, leaving 3 bases unmatched. Germline CDR1 and CDR2: ENHRY and SYGVKD. This CDR3 is CAISEATGGGYTF. The DNA for the CDR3 is TGTGCCATCAGTGAAGCGACAGGGGGCGGCTACACCTTC.

The rearrangement joins TRBV10-3 to TRBJ2-7, with D unresolved. Trimming left V 1 base short and J 2 bases short, with 9 bases between. CDR1 ENHRY and CDR2 SYGVKD come from the germline V gene. This CDR3 is 14 amino acids long. CDR3: CAISEYGDTYEQYF. CDR3 DNA: TGTGCCATCAGTGAGTATGGGGATACCTACGAGCAGTACTTC.

The rearrangement links TRBV4-1 to TRBJ1-1; D gene ambiguous. CDR1 and CDR2 from the germline V gene are MGHRA and YSYEKL. The CDR3 is 13 residues long. Trimming stripped 5 bases from V and 0 bases from J, with 7 bases between. This CDR3 reads CASSKVVNTEAFF. Here the CDR3 DNA reads TGCGCCAGCAGCAAGGTAGTGAACACTGAAGCTTTCTTT.

The chain carries TRBV9 and TRBJ2-1; D perhaps matches TRBD2 (6 bases). Trimming removed 3 bases from V and 7 bases from J, with 14 bases in between. The CDR3 is made up of 14 amino acids. The germline V gene encodes CDR1 SGDLS and CDR2 YYNGEE. CDR3 sequence reads: CASSARLGANEQFF. DNA for the CDR3: TGTGCCAGCAGCGCGCGACTAGGGGCAAATGAGCAGTTCTTC.

This chain joins TRBV7-9 and TRBJ1-4, with 9 bases lining up with TRBD1. J gave up 7 bases and V 2 bases, and 8 bases lay outside the gene matches. This CDR3 is built from 16 residues. Germline loops: CDR1 SEHNR, CDR2 FQNEAQ (reference sequence). Here the CDR3 DNA reads TGTGCCAGCAGCTTACCACCGGGACAGGGAAGTGAAAAACTGTTTTTT. Encoded protein: CASSLPPGQGSEKLFF.

The chain couples TRBV19 to TRBJ2-7, with D perhaps assigned TRBD1 or TRBD2 (5 bases each). Trimming took 3 bases from V and 2 from J, leaving 11 bases between them. CDR3 size: 14 residues. Germline V gene lookup returns CDR1 LNHDA and CDR2 SQIVND (reference sequence). The DNA of the CDR3 is TGTGCCAGTAGTATCGGGACGGAAACCTACGAGCAGTACTTC. This codes for CASSIGTETYEQYF.

This clone was detected only once. The V call is TRBV13, the J call TRBJ2-7; D possibly corresponds to TRBD2 (6 bases). CDR1 PRHDT and CDR2 FYEKMQ come from the germline V gene (reference sequence). CDR3 length equals 15 residues. V was clipped by 1 base and J by 4 bases, with 14 bases between them. The CDR3 spells CASSLEGTGGYEQYF. The CDR3 DNA reads as TGTGCCAGCAGCTTAGAGGGAACTGGGGGGTACGAGCAGTACTTC.

J is TRBJ2-7 and V is TRBV12-5; 7 positions agree with TRBD2. With V trimmed by 2 bases and J by 6 bases, 7 bases remained unmatched. Germline V CDR1 and CDR2: LGHNT, FRNRAP. The CDR3 is 14 residues long. The CDR3 here is CASGLLAGVPEQYF. The CDR3 nucleotides are TGTGCTAGTGGTTTGCTGGCGGGAGTCCCCGAGCAGTACTTC.

This clone has only one observation. The CDR3 bases are TGTGCCAGCAGTACAAGTGGGGCGGGATATGGCTACACCTTC. This encodes CASSTSGAGYGYTF. The chain is built from TRBV27 and TRBJ1-2; possibly TRBD1 for D (5 bases). There are 14 residues in the CDR3. CDR1 and CDR2 from the germline V gene are MNHEY and SMNVEV (reference sequence). Trimming removed 5 bases at V and 5 bases at J, with 15 bases between.

Concerning this clone itself: The same CDR3 also results from other DNA sequences found in this sample. The chain has TRBV27 and TRBJ2-7, with TRBD2 identical over 7 bases. This CDR3 comprises 14 residues. CDR1 is MNHEY and CDR2 is SMNVEV in the germline V gene (reference sequence). Unmatched junction bases numbered 4, after V lost 3 bases and J lost 2 bases. The CDR3, as DNA: TGTGCCAGCAGTTTTGTGGGAGGGCCCTACGAGCAGTACTTC. This gives the protein CASSFVGGPYEQYF.

Regarding this clone: Other DNA sequences from this sample encode an identical CDR3 as well. The chain recombines TRBV28 with TRBJ2-7; 11 bases match TRBD2. The V gene end was trimmed by 2 bases and the J gene end by 3 bases; junction bases not matched to a gene: 0. The CDR3 loop spans 14 amino acids. CDR1 is MDHEN, CDR2 SYDVKM, per germline. CDR3 DNA sequence: TGTGCCAGCAGTTTAGGGACTAGCGGCTACGAGCAGTACTTC. This encodes CASSLGTSGYEQYF.

The chain is built from TRBV9 and TRBJ1-5; 7 bases agree with TRBD1. The V gene's germline CDR1 is SGDLS and CDR2 YYNGEE. The CDR3 contains 14 residues. J was trimmed by 6 bases and V by 4 bases; bases with no gene match: 7. This chain's CDR3 is CASSFQGGFQPQHF. CDR3 DNA: TGTGCCAGCAGCTTCCAGGGGGGTTTTCAGCCCCAGCATTTT.

The chain couples TRBV12-1 to TRBJ1-3; the table names TRBD1, a call not compared with the DNA. TRBV12-1 is classified as a pseudogene. CDR3 length: 15 residues. DNA of the CDR3: TGTGCCAGCAGCCCCATGGGCCTCCCTGGAAACACCATATATTTT. This encodes CASSPMGLPGNTIYF.

The chain is built from TRBV28 and TRBJ2-7; D not certain. The CDR3 spans 12 residues. CDR1 is MDHEN, CDR2 SYDVKM, per germline. V lost 2 bases to trimming and J lost 7 bases, with 9 bases between them. The CDR3 DNA sequence: TGTGCCAGCAGTTTACCCCGGTCGGAGCAGTACTTC. Protein sequence: CASSLPRSEQYF.

Concerning this clone itself: An end of the junction does not agree with germline; a read error may underlie this. The genes are TRBV28 and TRBJ1-1; no clear D gene. Germline CDR1 and CDR2: MDHEN and SYDVKM. The CDR3 spans 12 residues. CDR3 region: CASRSGNPEAFF. In DNA form, the CDR3 reads TGTGCCAGCAGATCGGGGAACCCTGAAGCTTTCTTT.

This clone showed up just once. This sequence joins TRBV29-1 and TRBJ2-2; TRBD2 agrees at 15 bases. The germline CDR1 and CDR2 sequences are SQVTM and ANQGSEA. With 1 base clipped from V and 7 bases from J, the junction kept 1 base outside the gene matches. CDR3 length: 15 amino acids. In DNA form, the CDR3 reads TGCAGCGTTGAAGGGACTAGCGGGAGGGTCGGGGAGCTGTTTTTT. Translating gives CSVEGTSGRVGELFF.